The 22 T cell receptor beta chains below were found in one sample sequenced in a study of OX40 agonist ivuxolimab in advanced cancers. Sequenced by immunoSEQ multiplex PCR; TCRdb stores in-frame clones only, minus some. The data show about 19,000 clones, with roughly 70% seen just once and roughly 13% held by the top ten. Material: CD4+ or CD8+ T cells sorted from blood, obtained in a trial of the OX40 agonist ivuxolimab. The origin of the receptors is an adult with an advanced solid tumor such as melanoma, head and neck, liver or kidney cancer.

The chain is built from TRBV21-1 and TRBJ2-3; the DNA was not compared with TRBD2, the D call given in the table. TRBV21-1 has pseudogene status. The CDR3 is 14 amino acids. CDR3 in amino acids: CASRRGAPTDTQYF. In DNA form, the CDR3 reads TGTGCCAGCAGACGGGGGGCCCCCACAGATACGCAGTATTTT.

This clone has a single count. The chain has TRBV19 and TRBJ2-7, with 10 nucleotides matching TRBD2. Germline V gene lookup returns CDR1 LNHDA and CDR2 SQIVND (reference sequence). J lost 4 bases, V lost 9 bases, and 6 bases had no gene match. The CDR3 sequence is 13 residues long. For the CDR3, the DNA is TGTGCCAGCACTAGCGGGATAGGGTACGAGCAGTACTTC. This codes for CASTSGIGYEQYF. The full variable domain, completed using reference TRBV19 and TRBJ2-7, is DGGITQSPKYLFRKEGQNVTLSCEQNLNHDAMYWYRQDPGQGLRLIYYSQIVNDFQKGDIAEGYSVSREKKESFPLTVTSAQKNPTAFYLCASTSGIGYEQYFGPGTRLTVT.

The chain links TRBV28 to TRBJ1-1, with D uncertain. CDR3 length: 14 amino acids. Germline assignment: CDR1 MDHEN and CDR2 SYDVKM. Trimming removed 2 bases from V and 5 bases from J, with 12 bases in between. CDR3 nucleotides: TGTGCCAGCAGTTTACGGAAAGGAAAGACTGAAGCTTTCTTT. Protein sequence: CASSLRKGKTEAFF.

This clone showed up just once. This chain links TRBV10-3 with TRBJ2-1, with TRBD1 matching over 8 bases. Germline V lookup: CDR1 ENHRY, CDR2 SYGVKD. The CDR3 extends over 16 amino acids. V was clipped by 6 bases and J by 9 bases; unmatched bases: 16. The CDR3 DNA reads TGTGCCATCAGCCCGAGCCCGCAGGGGGCGCAGAGTGAGCAGTTCTTC. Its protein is CAISPSPQGAQSEQFF.

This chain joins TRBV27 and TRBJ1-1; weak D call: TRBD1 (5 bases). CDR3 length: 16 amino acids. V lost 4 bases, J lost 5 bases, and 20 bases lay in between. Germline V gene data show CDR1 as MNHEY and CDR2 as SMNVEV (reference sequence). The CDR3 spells CASSSSFPRGGTEAFF. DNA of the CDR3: TGTGCCAGCAGTTCCTCTTTTCCCCGGGGCGGAACTGAAGCTTTCTTT.

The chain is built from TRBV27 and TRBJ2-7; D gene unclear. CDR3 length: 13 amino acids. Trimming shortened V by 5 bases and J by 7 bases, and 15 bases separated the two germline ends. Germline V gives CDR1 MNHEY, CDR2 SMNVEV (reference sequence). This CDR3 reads CASSTKGSWEQYF. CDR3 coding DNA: TGTGCCAGCAGTACCAAGGGATCCTGGGAGCAGTACTTC.

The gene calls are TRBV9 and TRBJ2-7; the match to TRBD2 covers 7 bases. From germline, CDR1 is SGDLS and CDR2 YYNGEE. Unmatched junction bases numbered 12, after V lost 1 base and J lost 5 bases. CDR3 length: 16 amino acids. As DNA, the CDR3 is TGTGCCAGCAGCGTAACGGCGGGAGAAGGTAATAACGAGCAGTACTTC. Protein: CASSVTAGEGNNEQYF.

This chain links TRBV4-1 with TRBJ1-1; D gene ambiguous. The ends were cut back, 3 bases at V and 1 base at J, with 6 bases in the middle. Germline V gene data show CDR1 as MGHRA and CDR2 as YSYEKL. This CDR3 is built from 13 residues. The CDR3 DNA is TGCGCCAGCAGCCATCCAGGGAACACTGAAGCTTTCTTT. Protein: CASSHPGNTEAFF.

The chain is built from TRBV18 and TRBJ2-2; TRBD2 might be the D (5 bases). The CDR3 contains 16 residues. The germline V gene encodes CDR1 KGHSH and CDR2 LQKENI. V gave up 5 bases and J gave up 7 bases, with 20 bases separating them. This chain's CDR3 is CASSTTGLANIGELFF. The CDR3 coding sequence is TGTGCCAGCTCAACTACCGGACTCGCAAATATCGGGGAGCTGTTTTTT.

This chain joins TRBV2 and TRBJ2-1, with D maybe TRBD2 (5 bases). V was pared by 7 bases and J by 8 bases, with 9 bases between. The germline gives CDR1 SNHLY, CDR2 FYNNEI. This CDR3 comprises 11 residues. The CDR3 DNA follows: TGTGCCAGCAAGAGGGTAGATGAGCAGTTCTTC. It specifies CASKRVDEQFF. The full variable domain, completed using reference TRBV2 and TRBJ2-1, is EPEVTQTPSHQVTQMGQEVILRCVPISNHLYFYWYRQILGQKVEFLVSFYNNEISEKSEIFDDQFSVERPDGSNFTLKIRSTKLEDSAMYFCASKRVDEQFFGPGTRLTVL.

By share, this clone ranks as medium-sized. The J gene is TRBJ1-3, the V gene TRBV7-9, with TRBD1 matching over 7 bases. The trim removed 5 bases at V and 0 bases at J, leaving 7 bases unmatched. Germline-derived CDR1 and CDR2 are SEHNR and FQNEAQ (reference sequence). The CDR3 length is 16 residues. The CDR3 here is CASSPRDSRSGNTIYF. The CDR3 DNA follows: TGTGCCAGCAGCCCGCGGGACAGCCGCTCTGGAAACACCATATATTTT.

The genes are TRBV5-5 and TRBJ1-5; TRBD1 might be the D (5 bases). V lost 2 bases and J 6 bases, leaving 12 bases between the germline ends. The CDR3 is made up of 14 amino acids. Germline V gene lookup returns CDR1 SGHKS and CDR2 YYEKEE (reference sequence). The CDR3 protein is CASSLWQGAQPQHF. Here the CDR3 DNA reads TGTGCCAGCAGCTTATGGCAGGGCGCTCAGCCCCAGCATTTT.

The CDR3 DNA reads as TGCGCCAGCAGTCAATCGAGGGGACAGAAGGCCTACGAGCAGTACTTC. It codes for CASSQSRGQKAYEQYF. V and J are TRBV23-1 and TRBJ2-7, with TRBD1 identical over 7 bases. TRBV23-1 carries the ORF label, with uncertain function. The CDR3 is made up of 16 amino acids. The V segment lost 0 bases and the J segment 2 bases; nucleotides outside the gene matches: 7.

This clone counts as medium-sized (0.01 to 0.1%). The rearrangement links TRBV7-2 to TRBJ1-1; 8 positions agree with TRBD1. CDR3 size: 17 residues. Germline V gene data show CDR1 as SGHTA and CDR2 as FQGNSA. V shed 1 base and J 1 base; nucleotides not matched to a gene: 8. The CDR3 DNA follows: TGTGCCAGCAGCTTAGTATCCCCCGGACAGGGGAACACTGAAGCTTTCTTT. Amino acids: CASSLVSPGQGNTEAFF.

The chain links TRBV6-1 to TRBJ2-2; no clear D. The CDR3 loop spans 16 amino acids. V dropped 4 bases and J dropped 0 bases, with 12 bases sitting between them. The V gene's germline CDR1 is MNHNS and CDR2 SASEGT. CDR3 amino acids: CASSVTGRSNTGELFF. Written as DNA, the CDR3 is TGTGCCAGCAGTGTAACGGGCAGGTCGAACACCGGGGAGCTGTTTTTT.

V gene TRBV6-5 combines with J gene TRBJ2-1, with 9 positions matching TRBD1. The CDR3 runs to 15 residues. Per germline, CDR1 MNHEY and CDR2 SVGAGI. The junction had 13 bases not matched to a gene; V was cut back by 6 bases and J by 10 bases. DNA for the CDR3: TGTGCCAGCAGCATCTATTCCGGGACAGGGAAAGAGCAGTTCTTC. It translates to CASSIYSGTGKEQFF.

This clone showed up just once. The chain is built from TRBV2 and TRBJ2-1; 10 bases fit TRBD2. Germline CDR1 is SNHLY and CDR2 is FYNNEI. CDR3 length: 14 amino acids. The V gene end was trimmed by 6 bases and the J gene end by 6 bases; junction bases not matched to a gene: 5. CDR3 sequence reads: CASRIAGGSNEQFF. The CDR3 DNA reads TGTGCCAGCAGAATAGCGGGAGGATCCAATGAGCAGTTCTTC.

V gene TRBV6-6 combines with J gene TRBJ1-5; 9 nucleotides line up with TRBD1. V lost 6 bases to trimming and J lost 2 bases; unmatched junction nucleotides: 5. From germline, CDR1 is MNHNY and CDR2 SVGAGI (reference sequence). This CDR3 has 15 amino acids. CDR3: CASSRTGEGNQPQHF. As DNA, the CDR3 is TGTGCCAGCAGCCGGACAGGGGAGGGCAATCAGCCCCAGCATTTT.

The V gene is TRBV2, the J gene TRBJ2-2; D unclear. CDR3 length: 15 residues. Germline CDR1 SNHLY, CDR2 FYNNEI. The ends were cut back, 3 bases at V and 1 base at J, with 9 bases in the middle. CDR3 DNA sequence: TGTGCCAGCAGTGAGGAAGGTCGGAACACCGGGGAGCTGTTTTTT. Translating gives CASSEEGRNTGELFF. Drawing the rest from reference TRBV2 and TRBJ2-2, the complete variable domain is EPEVTQTPSHQVTQMGQEVILRCVPISNHLYFYWYRQILGQKVEFLVSFYNNEISEKSEIFDDQFSVERPDGSNFTLKIRSTKLEDSAMYFCASSEEGRNTGELFFGEGSRLTVL.

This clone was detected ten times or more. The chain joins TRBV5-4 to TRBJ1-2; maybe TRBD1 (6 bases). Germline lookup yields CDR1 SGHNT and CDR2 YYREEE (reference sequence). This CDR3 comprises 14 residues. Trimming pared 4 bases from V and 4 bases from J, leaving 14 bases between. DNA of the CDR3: TGTGCCAGCAGCCCCCAACGGGACACCTATGGCTACACCTTC. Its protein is CASSPQRDTYGYTF.

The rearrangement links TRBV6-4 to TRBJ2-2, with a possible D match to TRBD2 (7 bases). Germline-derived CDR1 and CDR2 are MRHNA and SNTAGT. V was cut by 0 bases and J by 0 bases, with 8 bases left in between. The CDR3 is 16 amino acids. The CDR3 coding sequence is TGTGCCAGCAGTGACTCGGGGGGGCCGAACACCGGGGAGCTGTTTTTT. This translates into CASSDSGGPNTGELFF.

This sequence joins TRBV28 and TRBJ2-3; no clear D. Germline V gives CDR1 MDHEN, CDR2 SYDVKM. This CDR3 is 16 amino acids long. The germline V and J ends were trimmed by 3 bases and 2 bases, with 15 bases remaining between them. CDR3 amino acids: CASSLVGHENTDTQYF. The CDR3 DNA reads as TGTGCCAGCAGTTTGGTTGGCCACGAAAACACAGATACGCAGTATTTT. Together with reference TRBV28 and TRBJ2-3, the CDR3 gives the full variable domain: DVKVTQSSRYLVKRTGEKVFLECVQDMDHENMFWYRQDPGLGLRLIYFSYDVKMKEKGDIPEGYSVSREKKERFSLILESASTNQTSMYLCASSLVGHENTDTQYFGPGTRLTVL.